A single sample is the source of the 5 T cell receptor beta chains below, sequenced in a study of T cell clusters in autoimmune cytopenias. TRB was amplified from around 0.25 ug of peripheral blood genomic DNA per sample. TRB was amplified by touch-down multiplex PCR, primer pools A and B combined. TCRdb re-analyzed the multiplex PCR reads; it lists each CDR3 protein once, without DNA. This table holds about 110 distinct CDR3 sequences. These data were likewise used in another study, on T cell repertoires in aging, cancer and after chemotherapy.

The sample consisted of peripheral blood. These receptors originate from a human donor with chronic lymphocytic leukemia.

By frequency, this clonotype is large. The genes are TRBV27 and TRBJ1-2. Germline V lookup: CDR1 MNHEY, CDR2 SMNVEV (reference sequence). The CDR3 is 13 amino acids. The CDR3: CASSSLAGRGYTF.

By frequency, this clonotype is medium-sized (0.01 to 0.1%). The chain links TRBV25-1 to TRBJ2-2; the TCRdb call, TRBD1, lacks DNA for checking. CDR1 is MGHDK and CDR2 is SYGVNS in the germline V gene. This CDR3 spans 19 amino acids. CDR3 residues: CASSDRKRGPLLNTGELFF.

This clonotype shows up as large by frequency. V usage is TRBV7-9 and J usage is TRBJ2-7; absent DNA, TCRdb's TRBD1 call cannot be checked. Per germline, CDR1 SEHNR and CDR2 FQNEAQ (reference sequence). This CDR3 has 14 residues. The CDR3 spells CASSPPTGSVEQYF.

This clonotype is identified as medium-sized from frequency. This chain links TRBV27 with TRBJ2-7; TCRdb's D call, TRBD1, is unchecked because there is no DNA. The CDR3 spans 17 residues. CDR1 MNHEY and CDR2 SMNVEV come from the germline V gene (reference sequence). The chain's CDR3 is CASSLYPPAGPSYEQYF.

Its frequency marks this clonotype as medium-sized. The J gene is TRBJ1-5, the V gene TRBV6-5; the D call of TRBD1 rests on TCRdb alone, since no DNA is present to check it. The CDR3 is made up of 14 amino acids. Germline V lookup: CDR1 MNHEY, CDR2 SVGAGI. The CDR3 is CASSSGQGNQPQHF.